These T cell receptor beta chains were read from a single sample in a study of blood T cell repertoires in COVID-19. Sequencing was performed with immunoSEQ multiplex PCR; in TCRdb, only in-frame clones are kept and a portion is missing. The sample consists of 230,000 or so clones, around 84% of them appearing once. Sequencing input: peripheral blood. Source of these receptors: a woman between 40 and 50 years old who had recovered from COVID-19. Each CDR3 is given without its conserved first and last residue.

>12|TRBV18
ASSGGLNTGELF
>14|TRBV5-4
ASSSLTHHRAGGYT
>13|TRBV28
ASRSDRVVPDTQY
>12|TRBV3-1/TRBV3-2
ASSQANRPYGYT
>14|TRBV21-1
ASSKVGAPRSYGYT
>12|TRBV5-1
ASSFGTGGYEQY
>13|TRBV28
ASTKLRGYTGELF
>10|TRBV15
ATSRVIGEQF
>12|TRBV7-9
ASSRGQHNYGYT
>15|TRBV5-1
ASSRAETGRLNTEAF
>10|TRBV7-9
ASSSGGSGYT
>14|TRBV18
ASSPGTGGLDTEAF
>10|TRBV5-1
ASSPRGTEAF
>11|TRBV6-5
ASRKQGSETQY
>15|TRBV25-1
ASSEFGLGGDTGELF
>15|TRBV15
ATSRYRGQGAGSPLH
>12|TRBV21-1
ASSKDRVKVTQY
>11|TRBV7-9
ASNLGQDYGYT
>11|TRBV13
ASSLLQGPEAF
>13|TRBV5-1
ASSAEAGENTEAF
>12|TRBV6-5
ASIFDRQGAEAF
>12|TRBV7-9
ASSLVYGNNEQF
>12|TRBV2
ASSEALAAETQY
>13|TRBV15
ATSRQRGNSYEQY
>12|TRBV19
ASSITGTGRPQY
>12|TRBV19
ASGHLQTAIGYT
>14|TRBV19
ASSIIPGTVNTEAF
>11|TRBV3-1/TRBV3-2
ASRGWRNEKLF